Reported below is one T cell receptor (beta chain). This specimen comes from a study of response to subunit inactivated influenza vaccine. This CDR3 comprises 14 residues. CDR1 is LGHDT and CDR2 is YNNKEL in the germline V gene (reference sequence). With 0 bases removed from V and 5 bases from J, the gap between germline ends came to 10 bases. TCRdb re-derived calls from the RT-PCR reads in MiXCR, one entry per CDR3 protein. This sample yields 650,000 or so distinct CDR3 sequences, of which about 15% are seen a single time; 7.6% belongs to the top ten. This specimen was PBMCs from blood, taken less than 15 days before vaccination. The receptor was isolated from a man in his forties or fifties who received an inactivated influenza vaccine. The rearrangement joins TRBV3-1 to TRBJ1-1; D is unclear. CDR3 sequence reads: CASSQETTGTEAFF. The CDR3 DNA is TGTGCCAGCAGCCAAGAGACTACGGGGACTGAAGCTTTCTTT.